The entry below gives a single T cell receptor (beta chain) sequence along with its context. Antigen specificity is unknown. Different DNA sequences within this sample yield the same CDR3. The protocol was immunoSEQ multiplex PCR, while the TCRdb copy is restricted to in-frame clones and leaves out a portion. The sample carries 95,000 to 150,000 clones, more than 85% recorded once. The sample originates from a study of T cell responses to AZD1222 COVID-19 vaccine. V lost 0 bases and J 5 bases, leaving 4 bases between the germline ends. Germline CDR1 reads SGHNT; CDR2 reads YENEEA. This CDR3 comprises 12 residues. General study findings and limits: It should be noted that donors were predominantly white British and more often female, and clonal diversity was possibly underestimated. Spike-wide vaccine-associated CD4 TCRs dominated at 160-218 and 743-854.

This chain links TRBV11-3 with TRBJ2-5; D is unresolved. The sequence derives from an adult who received the AZD1222 COVID-19 vaccine. This specimen consisted of peripheral blood, obtained 28 days after the second AZD1222 dose. The chain's CDR3 is CASSLDGETQYF. CDR3 DNA: TGTGCCAGCAGCTTAGATGGGGAGACCCAGTACTTC. The whole variable domain, filled in from reference TRBV11-3 and TRBJ2-5, reads EAGVVQSPRYKIIEKKQPVAFWCNPISGHNTLYWYLQNLGQGPELLIRYENEEAVDDSQLPKDRFSAERLKGVDSTLKIQPAELGDSAVYLCASSLDGETQYFGPGTRLLVL.